This is a list of T cell receptor beta chains from one sample in a study of OX40 agonist ivuxolimab in advanced cancers. Clones were sequenced by immunoSEQ multiplex PCR, and TCRdb holds only the in-frame ones, with some missing. The sample lists almost 90,000 clones, around 90% occurring once. The sample in question was CD4+ or CD8+ T cells sorted from blood, obtained in a trial of the OX40 agonist ivuxolimab. All receptors derive from an adult with an advanced solid tumor such as melanoma, head and neck, liver or kidney cancer. CDR3s include the opening cysteine and the closing phenylalanine or tryptophan. A D gene is named only where the DNA matches it firmly. Clone size is shown for a subset of rows, as once, few, many or a class of expanded clone.

>TRBJ2-1|TRBV7-9|.|.|14
CASSPGSSYNEQFF
TGTGCCAGCAGCCCGGGGAGCTCCTACAATGAGCAGTTCTTC
>TRBJ2-1|TRBV6-5|few|.|15
CASTPAEAGDNEQFF
TGTGCCAGCACCCCCGCCGAAGCAGGAGACAATGAGCAGTTCTTC
>TRBJ1-1|TRBV10-3|.|.|11
CAISESIEAFF
TGTGCCATCAGTGAGTCGATAGAAGCTTTCTTT
>TRBJ1-1|TRBV2|.|.|11
CASSETVEAFF
TGTGCCAGCAGTGAAACGGTAGAAGCTTTCTTT
>TRBJ2-5|TRBV5-5|.|.|13
CASSIISSGPQYF
TGTGCCAGCTCCATAATCAGCTCCGGGCCCCAGTACTTC
>TRBJ1-2|TRBV7-9|.|TRBD1|13
CASSPDRAHGYTF
TGTGCCAGCAGCCCGGACAGGGCCCATGGCTACACCTTC
>TRBJ1-1|TRBV6-1|.|.|14
CASSEALRGDEAFF
TGTGCCAGCAGTGAAGCGCTCCGGGGGGATGAAGCTTTCTTT
>TRBJ1-1|TRBV2|.|.|14
CASSEGSLGTEAFF
TGTGCCAGCAGTGAAGGATCTCTGGGGACTGAAGCTTTCTTT
>TRBJ2-2|TRBV7-2|.|.|15
CASSLQVVGTGELFF
TGTGCCAGCAGCTTGCAGGTCGTCGGCACCGGGGAGCTGTTTTTT
>TRBJ2-7|TRBV11-2|.|.|16
CASSLVTGEVVHEQYF
TGTGCCAGCAGCTTAGTCACAGGGGAGGTGGTCCACGAGCAGTACTTC
>TRBJ2-2|TRBV5-1|.|.|15
CASSLGGTDTGELFF
TGCGCCAGCAGCTTGGGCGGGACGGACACCGGGGAGCTGTTTTTT
>TRBJ2-1|TRBV5-1|.|.|14
CASSNLKGGDEQFF
TGCGCCAGCAGCAACCTGAAGGGAGGAGATGAGCAGTTCTTC
>TRBJ2-7|TRBV5-8|.|.|11
CASSLLHEQYF
TGTGCCAGCAGCTTACTCCACGAGCAGTACTTC
>TRBJ2-1|TRBV27|.|.|14
CASSLFRADNEQFF
TGTGCCAGCAGTTTATTCCGGGCCGACAATGAGCAGTTCTTC
>TRBJ1-4|TRBV9|.|.|15
CASSLGTAGTEKLFF
TGTGCCAGCAGCCTCGGGACCGCTGGGACTGAAAAACTGTTTTTT
>TRBJ2-7|TRBV6-5|few|.|14
CASSIRQATYEQYF
TGTGCCAGCAGTATACGACAGGCGACCTACGAGCAGTACTTC
>TRBJ1-2|TRBV28|.|TRBD1|15
CASSMEGAVLLGYTF
TGTGCCAGCTCCATGGAGGGGGCGGTCCTGCTTGGCTACACCTTC
>TRBJ2-3|TRBV5-1|.|TRBD1|14
CASSFGTGADTQYF
TGCGCCAGCAGCTTCGGGACAGGGGCAGATACGCAGTATTTT
>TRBJ1-5|TRBV28|.|.|14
CASSPTHGNQPQHF
TGTGCCAGCAGTCCAACACACGGTAATCAGCCCCAGCATTTT
>TRBJ1-6|TRBV19|.|.|13
CASRQGQPSPLHF
TGTGCCAGTAGGCAGGGGCAACCGTCACCCCTCCACTTT
>TRBJ2-1|TRBV5-1|.|.|14
CASSADSYENEQFF
TGCGCCAGCAGCGCGGACAGTTACGAGAATGAGCAGTTCTTC
>TRBJ2-3|TRBV5-1|.|TRBD1|13
CASSRTGLDTQYF
TGCGCCAGCAGCCGGACAGGGTTGGATACGCAGTATTTT
>TRBJ1-1|TRBV28|.|.|15
CASSPWAGQDTEAFF
TGTGCCAGCAGCCCCTGGGCAGGGCAGGACACTGAAGCTTTCTTT
>TRBJ2-5|TRBV30|.|TRBD2|15
CAWSRTSGRQETQYF
TGTGCCTGGAGTCGGACTAGCGGGAGACAAGAGACCCAGTACTTC
>TRBJ1-5|TRBV10-2|.|.|14
CASSDRERSQPQHF
TGCGCCAGCAGTGACAGGGAGCGTTCTCAGCCCCAGCATTTT
>TRBJ1-1|TRBV29-1|.|TRBD1|15
CSVEPLTGMNTEAFF
TGCAGCGTTGAACCCCTGACAGGGATGAACACTGAAGCTTTCTTT
>TRBJ2-1|TRBV7-8|.|.|16
CASSLARRVSYNEQFF
TGTGCCAGCAGCTTAGCGCGGAGGGTCTCCTACAATGAGCAGTTCTTC
>TRBJ2-3|TRBV4-3|.|TRBD2|17
CASSQEGGTSVPDTQYF
TGCGCCAGCAGCCAAGAGGGAGGGACTAGCGTCCCAGATACGCAGTATTTT
>TRBJ1-5|TRBV7-2|few|TRBD1|15
CASSSQAGGLQPQHF
TGTGCCAGCAGCTCCCAGGCAGGGGGCTTGCAGCCCCAGCATTTT
>TRBJ1-6|TRBV5-4|.|TRBD1|14
CASSWGQGNSPLHF
TGTGCCAGCAGCTGGGGACAGGGTAATTCACCCCTCCACTTT
>TRBJ2-1|TRBV30|.|.|13
CAWSTISYNEQFF
TGTGCCTGGAGTACCATCTCCTACAATGAGCAGTTCTTC
>TRBJ1-1|TRBV30|few|.|14
CAWNHALPNTEAFF
TGTGCCTGGAATCACGCTTTACCGAACACTGAAGCTTTCTTT
>TRBJ2-2|TRBV7-2|.|.|14
CASSQLTDTGELFF
TGTGCCAGCAGCCAACTTACGGACACCGGGGAGCTGTTTTTT
>TRBJ1-4|TRBV25-1|.|TRBD1|15
CASRGQGGANEKLFF
TGTGCCAGCAGAGGACAGGGTGGGGCTAATGAAAAACTGTTTTTT
>TRBJ1-2|TRBV5-1|.|.|14
CASSLLSRGEGYTF
TGCGCCAGCAGCCTCCTTTCAAGGGGGGAGGGCTACACCTTC
>TRBJ2-5|TRBV5-1|.|.|13
CASSLKGQETQYF
TGCGCCAGCAGCTTAAAGGGACAAGAGACCCAGTACTTC
>TRBJ2-7|TRBV19|.|.|15
CASSISARSSYEQYF
TGTGCCAGTAGTATATCGGCTAGGAGCTCCTACGAGCAGTACTTC
>TRBJ2-5|TRBV28|.|TRBD2|16
CASTFSGRGGQETQYF
TGTGCCAGCACCTTTTCGGGACGGGGGGGCCAAGAGACCCAGTACTTC
>TRBJ2-5|TRBV25-1|.|.|12
CASSEIRETQYF
TGTGCCAGCAGCGAAATTAGGGAGACCCAGTACTTC
>TRBJ2-5|TRBV21-1|.|.|15
CASSTWDRAGETQYF
TGTGCCAGCAGCACCTGGGACAGGGCGGGGGAGACCCAGTACTTC
>TRBJ1-4|TRBV19|.|TRBD1|15
CASGTETGRNEKLFF
TGTGCCAGTGGCACCGAGACAGGGCGTAATGAAAAACTGTTTTTT
>TRBJ2-1|TRBV4-2|.|TRBD2|15
CASSQSSGGVDEQFF
TGTGCCAGCAGCCAATCTAGCGGGGGGGTGGATGAGCAGTTCTTC
>TRBJ2-7|TRBV18|few|.|13
CASSPQGVDEQYF
TGTGCCAGCTCACCACAGGGTGTAGACGAGCAGTACTTC
>TRBJ1-2|TRBV19|.|.|15
CASSIVGRGTYGYTF
TGTGCCAGTAGTATAGTCGGCAGGGGAACCTATGGCTACACCTTC
>TRBJ1-1|TRBV19|.|TRBD1|13
CASRGQVNTEAFF
TGTGCCAGTAGGGGACAGGTGAACACTGAAGCTTTCTTT